This T cell receptor beta chain emerged from a study of cytomegalovirus exposure and HLA in healthy donors. Across the study: In terms of ancestry, the Caucasian-associated cluster contained roughly 81% of the roughly 400 genotyped donors. Study results and limitations: A link between a missense DCLRE1C variant and TCR beta V- and J-gene trimming emerged from a later analysis. It was reported in a later analysis that an Asian-associated ancestry cluster showed fewer N-insertions than the 666-donor mean.

Notes on this clone: Antigen: not known.

PCR involved 60 Vbeta and 13 Jbeta primers. Sequencing used immunoSEQ multiplex PCR; TCRdb keeps in-frame clones, though not all of them. Of around 130,000 clones detected, around three quarters appear once; the ten largest clones hold 1%. V lost 2 bases to trimming and J lost 6 bases, with 12 bases between them. Germline V gives CDR1 SGHRS, CDR2 YFSETQ. The CDR3 is made up of 13 amino acids. Sequenced input: PBMCs. The receptor's source is a man in his forties or fifties in good health and CMV-seronegative. This chain connects TRBV5-1 to TRBJ2-7, with a possible D match to TRBD1 (5 bases). The CDR3 protein is CASSLPTGTEQYF. CDR3 bases: TGCGCCAGCAGCTTACCAACAGGAACCGAGCAGTACTTC.